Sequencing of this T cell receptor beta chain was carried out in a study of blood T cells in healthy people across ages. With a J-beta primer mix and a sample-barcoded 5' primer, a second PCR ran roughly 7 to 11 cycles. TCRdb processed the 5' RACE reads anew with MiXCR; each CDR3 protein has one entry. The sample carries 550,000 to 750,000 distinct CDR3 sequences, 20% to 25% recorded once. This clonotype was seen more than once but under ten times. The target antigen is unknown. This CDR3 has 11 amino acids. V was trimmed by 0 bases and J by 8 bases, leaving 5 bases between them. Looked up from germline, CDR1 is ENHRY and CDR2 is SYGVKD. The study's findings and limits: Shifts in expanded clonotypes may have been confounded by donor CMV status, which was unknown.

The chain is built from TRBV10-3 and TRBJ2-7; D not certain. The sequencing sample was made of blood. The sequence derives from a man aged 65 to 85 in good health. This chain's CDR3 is CAISESAQQYF. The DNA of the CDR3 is TGTGCCATCAGTGAGTCTGCGCAGCAGTACTTC.